This TCR beta chain was sequenced during a study of OX40 agonist ivuxolimab in advanced cancers. Study-wide background: Patients were given ivuxolimab, an antibody that agonizes OX40 (CD134).

In its sample, this clone was seen a few times. The V end was cut by 2 bases, the J end by 5 bases, with 25 bases between. Germline V gene data show CDR1 as GTSNPN and CDR2 as SVGIG (reference sequence). The CDR3 spans 18 residues. Generated by immunoSEQ multiplex PCR, the TCRdb table keeps only in-frame clones and is missing some. The sample consists of some 52,000 clones, 86% of them appearing once. The sample consisted of CD4+ or CD8+ T cells sorted from blood, taken in a trial of the OX40 agonist ivuxolimab. This receptor was taken from an adult with an advanced solid tumor such as melanoma, head and neck, liver or kidney cancer. The chain employs TRBV30 and TRBJ1-5, with TRBD1 as a possible D gene (6 bases). CDR3 sequence (DNA): TGTGCCTGGAGTAGTTTATTCCCCCCGTCAGGGGCGGATCAGCCCCAGCATTTT. It codes for CAWSSLFPPSGADQPQHF.